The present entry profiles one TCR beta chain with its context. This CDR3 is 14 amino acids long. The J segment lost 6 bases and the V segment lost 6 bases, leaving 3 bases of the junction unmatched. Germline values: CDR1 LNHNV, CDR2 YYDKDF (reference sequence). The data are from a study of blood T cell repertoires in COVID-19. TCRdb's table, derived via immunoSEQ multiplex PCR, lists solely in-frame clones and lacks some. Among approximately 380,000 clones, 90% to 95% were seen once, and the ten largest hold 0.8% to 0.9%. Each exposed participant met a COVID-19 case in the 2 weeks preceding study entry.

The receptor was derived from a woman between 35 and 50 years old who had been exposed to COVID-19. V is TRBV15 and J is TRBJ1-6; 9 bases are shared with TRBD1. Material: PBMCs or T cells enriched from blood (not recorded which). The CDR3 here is CATSTGGSNSPLHF. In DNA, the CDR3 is TGTGCCACCAGTACAGGGGGCTCTAATTCACCCCTCCACTTT.